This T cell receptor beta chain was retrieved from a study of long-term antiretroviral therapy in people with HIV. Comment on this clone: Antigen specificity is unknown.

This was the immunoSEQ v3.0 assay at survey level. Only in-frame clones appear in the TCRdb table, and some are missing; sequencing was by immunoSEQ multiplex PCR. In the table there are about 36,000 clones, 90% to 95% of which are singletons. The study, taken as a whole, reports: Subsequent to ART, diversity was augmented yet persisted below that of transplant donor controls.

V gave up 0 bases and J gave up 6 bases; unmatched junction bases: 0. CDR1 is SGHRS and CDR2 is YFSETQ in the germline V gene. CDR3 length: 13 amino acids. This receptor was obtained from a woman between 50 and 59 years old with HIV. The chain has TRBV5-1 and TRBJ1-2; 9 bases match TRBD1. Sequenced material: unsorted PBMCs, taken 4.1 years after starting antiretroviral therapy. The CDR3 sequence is CASSLGQGDGYTF. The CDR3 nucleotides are TGCGCCAGCAGCTTGGGACAGGGGGATGGCTACACCTTC.